The clone carrying this T cell receptor beta chain has more than one count but fewer than ten. This sample is part of a study of control samples from healthy donors and cancer patients. The method was immunoSEQ multiplex PCR; TCRdb's version includes in-frame clones alone and lacks a portion of them. Among about 150,000 clones listed, 75% to 95% were seen once. Germline assignment: CDR1 SQVTM and CDR2 ANQGSEA. This CDR3 is 13 amino acids long. V lost 7 bases to trimming and J lost 7 bases; unmatched junction nucleotides: 9. The chain couples TRBV29-1 to TRBJ2-5, with 10 bases fitting TRBD1. Specimen: blood. The sequence was obtained from a woman aged 40 to 50 in good health. Written as DNA, the CDR3 is TGCAGCGGTGGGACAGGGGATGGGGGGACCCAGTACTTC. Its protein product is CSGGTGDGGTQYF.